Below, one T cell receptor beta chain is given with its context. Antigen: not known. The CDR3 totals 11 residues. Per germline, CDR1 MDHEN and CDR2 SYDVKM. Trimming took 7 bases from V and 8 from J, leaving 11 bases between them. Here immunoSEQ multiplex PCR was the method, and the copy in TCRdb shows in-frame clones only, minus some. The sample includes about 86,000 clones, about 90% of them seen just once. Autoimmune disease history or systemic immunosuppression meant exclusion. This sample is part of a study of OX40 agonist ivuxolimab in advanced cancers. As for the study in general: Of the participants, over 30% had some prior anti-PD-1, anti-PD-L1 or anti-CTLA-4 therapy, which was allowed.

Study-level results: More expanded clones were found, on average, in CD8+ than in CD4+ T cells. Clonal expansion was seen in CD4+ and CD8+ blood T cells by week 6 at 0.1 to 3.0 mg/kg.

This TCR was recovered from an adult with an advanced solid tumor such as melanoma, head and neck, liver or kidney cancer. The sample in question was CD4+ or CD8+ T cells sorted from blood, obtained in a trial of the OX40 agonist ivuxolimab. The V gene is TRBV28, the J gene TRBJ1-2; TRBD1 might be the D (6 bases). DNA of the CDR3: TGTGCCAGCATGGGGGGCATCGGCTACACCTTC. This gives the protein CASMGGIGYTF.